This T cell receptor beta chain is drawn from a study of cytomegalovirus exposure and HLA in healthy donors. Turning to the study itself: HLA-typed donors contributed some 83 million unique TCRs, which were held in an early data release.

PCR primers comprised 60 Vbeta and 13 Jbeta primers. Assay: immunoSEQ multiplex PCR; the TCRdb copy retains only in-frame clones and omits some. The repertoire holds 90,000 to 150,000 clones, with roughly 60% as singletons. Germline V CDR1 and CDR2: LNHNV, YYDKDF (reference sequence). J lost 4 bases, V lost 5 bases, and 14 bases had no gene match. There are 17 residues in the CDR3. Study-level points and caveats: When a later analysis compared HLA-associated TCR beta chains with equally common others, the HLA-associated chains turned out to be more clonally expanded and to have lower generation probabilities. A later analysis reportedly found fewer N-insertions in an Asian-associated ancestry cluster than the roughly 670-donor mean. The authors enumerated over 150 TCR beta chains as linked to cytomegalovirus.

On this clone: The antigen is unknown.

This chain uses TRBV15 with TRBJ1-5, with TRBD1 identical over 7 bases. The specimen was PBMCs. The TCR sequence derives from a middle-aged man in good health and CMV-seropositive. DNA for the CDR3: TGTGCCACCAGCCCCCACCCTCCCGGGACAGCGAATCAGCCCCAGCATTTT. Protein: CATSPHPPGTANQPQHF.